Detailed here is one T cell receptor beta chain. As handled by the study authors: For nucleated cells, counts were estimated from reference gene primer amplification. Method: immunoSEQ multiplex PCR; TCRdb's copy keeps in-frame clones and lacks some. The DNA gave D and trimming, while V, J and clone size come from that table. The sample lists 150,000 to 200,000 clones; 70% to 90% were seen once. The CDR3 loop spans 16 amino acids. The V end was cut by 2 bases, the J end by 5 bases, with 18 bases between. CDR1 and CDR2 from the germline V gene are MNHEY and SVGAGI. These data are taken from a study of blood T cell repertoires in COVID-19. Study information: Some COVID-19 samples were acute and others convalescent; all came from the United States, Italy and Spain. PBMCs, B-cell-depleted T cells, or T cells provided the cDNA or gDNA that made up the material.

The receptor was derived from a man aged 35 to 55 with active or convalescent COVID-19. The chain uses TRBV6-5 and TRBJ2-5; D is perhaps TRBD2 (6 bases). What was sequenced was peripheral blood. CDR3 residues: CASSYRGAGPGETQYF. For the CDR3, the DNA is TGTGCCAGCAGTTACCGCGGGGCGGGCCCGGGGGAGACCCAGTACTTC.